Reported below is one TCR beta chain. This record comes from a study of OX40 agonist ivuxolimab in advanced cancers. The length of the CDR3 is 19 residues. Trimming took off 1 base at V and 0 bases at J, with 21 bases between the two ends. CDR1 is SEHNR and CDR2 is FQNEAQ in the germline V gene (reference sequence). Generated by immunoSEQ multiplex PCR, the TCRdb table keeps only in-frame clones and is missing some. The sample has around 60,000 clones, 77% seen once. V gene TRBV7-9 combines with J gene TRBJ1-2; the D is unclear. The sequencing here drew on CD4+ or CD8+ T cells sorted from blood, taken in a trial of the OX40 agonist ivuxolimab. This TCR came from an adult with an advanced solid tumor such as melanoma, head and neck, liver or kidney cancer. CDR3 nucleotides: TGTGCCAGCAGCTTAGGTGACGGCTACTCTCAAGGAGCTAACTATGGCTACACCTTC. As protein: CASSLGDGYSQGANYGYTF. Combining the CDR3 with reference TRBV7-9 and TRBJ1-2 gives the whole variable domain DTGVSQNPRHKITKRGQNVTFRCDPISEHNRLYWYRQTLGQGPEFLTYFQNEAQLEKSRLLSDRFSAERPKGSFSTLEIQRTEQGDSAMYLCASSLGDGYSQGANYGYTFGSGTRLTVV.